Listed below are T cell receptor beta chains from one sample, sequenced in a study of T cells after yellow fever vaccination. TCRdb re-called the 5' RACE reads with MiXCR, one entry per CDR3 protein. This sample has 200,000 to 250,000 distinct CDR3 sequences, with approximately 3% found just once. Sample: CD4+ T cells sorted from PBMCs, taken 10 days after the yellow fever booster vaccination. The receptors were gathered from a man younger than 35 who received the YFV17D yellow fever vaccine. CDR3s include the opening cysteine and the closing phenylalanine or tryptophan. D genes are given only for firm matches. Expanded clones are given a class, and other clones once, few, many or no size at all.

v_call,clone_size,j_call,d_call,cdr3_aa,cdr3_nt
TRBV6-2/TRBV6-3,many,TRBJ2-3,.,CASSHRTDTQYF,TGTGCCAGCAGCCACCGCACAGATACGCAGTATTTT
TRBV7-3,many,TRBJ2-1,TRBD2,CASSSGGAYNEQFF,TGTGCCAGCAGCTCGGGGGGGGCTTACAATGAGCAGTTCTTC
TRBV5-1,few,TRBJ1-2,TRBD1,CASSDTQGGGYTF,TGCGCCAGCAGCGATACACAGGGGGGTGGCTACACCTTC
TRBV11-3,.,TRBJ2-4,.,CASSFGGNGDIQYF,TGTGCCAGCAGCTTTGGTGGTAACGGCGACATTCAGTACTTC
TRBV5-1,many,TRBJ1-6,TRBD1,CASSLDRGSNSPLHF,TGCGCCAGCAGCTTGGACAGGGGCTCGAATTCACCCCTCCACTTT
TRBV4-1,few,TRBJ1-4,.,CASSQVRTTNEKLFF,TGCGCCAGCAGCCAAGTTCGTACAACTAATGAAAAACTGTTTTTT
TRBV28,many,TRBJ2-1,.,CASSHTPNEQFF,TGTGCCAGCAGCCACACTCCAAATGAGCAGTTCTTC
TRBV10-3,many,TRBJ1-6,.,CAISEGLSYNSPLHF,TGTGCCATCAGTGAAGGACTCTCCTATAATTCACCCCTCCACTTT
TRBV12-3/TRBV12-4,.,TRBJ2-1,.,CASSSPGRPNEQFF,TGTGCCAGCAGTTCCCCGGGCAGGCCAAATGAGCAGTTCTTC
TRBV11-2,.,TRBJ2-1,TRBD2,CASSLDPGGGPGDEQFF,TGTGCCAGCAGCTTAGATCCTGGCGGGGGGCCGGGAGATGAGCAGTTCTTC
TRBV20-1,few,TRBJ1-3,.,CSAPERGSRSAGNTIYF,TGCAGTGCTCCAGAACGGGGTTCGAGATCAGCCGGAAACACCATATATTTT
TRBV5-4,.,TRBJ2-5,.,CASSPYMTRDGETQYF,TGTGCCAGCAGCCCTTACATGACCAGGGACGGAGAGACCCAGTACTTC
TRBV20-1,few,TRBJ1-2,TRBD1,CSARGGRGSGYTF,TGCAGTGCTAGAGGAGGCAGGGGGTCGGGCTACACCTTC
TRBV5-1,many,TRBJ1-1,.,CASSFGASDTEAFF,TGCGCCAGCAGCTTCGGGGCTTCGGACACTGAAGCTTTCTTT
TRBV7-9,few,TRBJ1-6,TRBD1,CASSPRTGGYNSPLHF,TGTGCCAGCAGCCCCCGGACAGGGGGCTATAATTCACCCCTCCACTTT